Below, one T cell receptor (beta chain) is given with its context. This receptor's antigen is unknown. Base qualities are not at hand, and no much larger clone is one base apart. Each collaborating institution followed its own protocols to collect whole blood in K2EDTA tubes. Collaborator samples were shipped for TCRbeta analysis as frozen whole blood, isolated PBMCs, or DNA extracted from either sample type. TCRbeta CDR3 regions were amplified from genomic DNA using the immunoSEQ Assay, a bias-controlled multiplex PCR. The original methods were these. The number of nucleated cells in each sample was estimated by amplification of reference gene primers within the assay. To quantify the absolute abundance of each unique TCRbeta CDR3 rearrangement, sequence reads were collapsed and filtered. For each sample, productive Simpson clonality was calculated as the square root of Simpson's diversity index over productive rearrangements. Entries here come from immuneACCESS through TCRdb and include only in-frame sequences with V and J called. Some clones fail to appear in such tables; in the studies checked, an unresolved V gene covers under half of the shortfall, and the cause of the remainder is unknown. V and J calls and clone size are given by that table; D and trimming were obtained from the DNA. This sample gives roughly 250,000 clones in total; about 73% of them show up just once. The ten largest clones add up to 2.5% to 4% of the sample.

The data are from a study of blood T cell repertoires in COVID-19 (dated by TCRdb to 2020 to 2021). Notes on the research overall: Samples from collaborators originated in the United States, Italy and Spain and spanned both the acute and convalescent phases of COVID-19. Subjects who had been exposed to COVID-19, were actively infected with it, or had recovered from it provided the deeply sampled blood TCRbeta repertoires that made up the dataset. A freely available public database, intended as a resource for researchers studying the immune response to SARS-CoV-2, is where the repertoires were released. Nearly every sample came with metadata listing a de-identified subject ID, COVID-19 status, age in years and sex. Where available, HLA class I and class II types were obtained from metadata supplied by the sample provider rather than from assay-based typing. The material from the prospective study consisted of cDNA or gDNA derived from T cells, B-cell-depleted T cells, or PBMCs. Samples came from the ongoing ImmuneRACE study (first 160 participants) plus 1,254 subjects from 6 global collaborators.

Here is what the overall study found, with its caveats: How much clinical and demographic metadata was included differed by source and by participant, and the metadata was provided uncurated.

CDR1 and CDR2, per the germline V gene, are MNHNS and SASEGT. The CDR3 runs 18 residues from the cysteine to the phenylalanine. Only the CDR3 region is kept as DNA, spanning 54 bases read in frame from base 1. Germline trimming amounts to 1 base on V and 2 bases on J, with 9 as the count of junction bases outside the gene matches. This receptor was identified in a woman older than 75 with acute or convalescent COVID-19. The chain employs TRBV6-1 and TRBJ2-1; TRBD1 agrees with 9 junctional bases. Sequencing was carried out using peripheral blood. The nucleotide sequence is given as TGTGCCAGCAGTGAAGTCGCCGCGGGACAGGGTCCCTACAATGAGCAGTTCTTC. Translated, it reads CASSEVAAGQGPYNEQFF.